Presented here are 27 T cell receptor beta chains from one specimen sequenced in a study of immune cell composition in non-small cell lung cancer (dated by TCRdb to the late 2010s). The receptor library was made with the immunoSEQ multiplex PCR assay. Here the immuneACCESS table is served through TCRdb, limited to in-frame sequences with V and J called. Missing clones are a known gap in these copies; in checked studies unresolved V genes cover under half, and the rest lacks a known reason. A total of just over 4,000 clones appear in this sample, around 70% of them only once. Approximately 29% of the sample comes from the top ten. Specimen: lung tumor tissue. The receptors here all came from a human donor with non-small cell lung cancer.

J is TRBJ1-2 and V is TRBV19; possibly TRBD1 for D (5 bases). Germline lookup yields CDR1 LNHDA and CDR2 SQIVND (reference sequence). The CDR3 covers 16 residues. The V end was cut by 4 bases, the J end by 4 bases, with 19 bases between. The chain's CDR3 is CASSTGTPGEVYGYTF. The CDR3 DNA sequence: TGTGCCAGTAGTACCGGGACCCCGGGGGAAGTCTATGGCTACACCTTC.

The table lists this clone with a few counts. The chain is built from TRBV11-3 and TRBJ2-2; D gene unclear. The CDR3 runs to 13 residues. Germline loops: CDR1 SGHNT, CDR2 YENEEA. V was pared by 5 bases and J by 4 bases, with 8 bases between. CDR3 amino acids: CASSTQITGELFF. CDR3 nucleotide sequence: TGTGCCAGCAGCACACAGATCACCGGGGAGCTGTTTTTT.

This clone showed up just once. The chain combines TRBV5-1 with TRBJ2-7, with TRBD1 identical over 9 bases. Germline assignment: CDR1 SGHRS and CDR2 YFSETQ. The CDR3 is 14 residues long. Unmatched junction bases numbered 5, after V lost 4 bases and J lost 3 bases. This CDR3 is CASSPGTGIYEQYF. The CDR3 DNA reads TGCGCCAGCAGCCCCGGGACAGGGATCTACGAGCAGTACTTC.

The J gene is TRBJ1-5, the V gene TRBV20-1; unclear D gene. The CDR3 contains 11 residues. Trimming stripped 4 bases from V and 2 bases from J, with 3 bases between. Germline CDR1 reads DFQATT; CDR2 reads SNEGSKA (reference sequence). CDR3 sequence: CSATGNQPQHF. CDR3 DNA sequence: TGCAGTGCTACAGGCAATCAGCCCCAGCATTTT.

This clone is classed as medium-sized (0.01 to 0.1%). The genes are TRBV30 and TRBJ1-2; D gene uncertain. CDR3 length: 15 amino acids. Trimming cost V 0 bases and J 5 bases, with 16 bases left between them. Germline V lookup: CDR1 GTSNPN, CDR2 SVGIG (reference sequence). The CDR3 DNA sequence: TGTGCCTGGAGTGTTGCGGGTCACTCGAGGTATGGCTACACCTTC. Its translation is CAWSVAGHSRYGYTF.

This rearrangement joins TRBV6-5 to TRBJ2-1; possible D gene TRBD1, 6 bases. Germline assignment: CDR1 MNHEY and CDR2 SVGAGI. CDR3 size: 13 residues. Trimming stripped 10 bases from V and 7 bases from J, with 17 bases between. The DNA for the CDR3 is TGTGCCACCGGACCCCTCCAGGGGAATGAGCAGTTCTTC. Translated: CATGPLQGNEQFF.

The chain carries TRBV5-1 and TRBJ1-2, with D tentatively TRBD1 (6 bases). The V gene's germline CDR1 is SGHRS and CDR2 YFSETQ. This CDR3 region has 16 residues. The V gene lost 4 bases and the J gene lost 4 bases, with 20 bases spanning the gap. DNA of the CDR3: TGCGCCAGCAGCCCCTTAGGTCCAGGGGAAGCCTATGGCTACACCTTC. This sequence encodes CASSPLGPGEAYGYTF.

The genes are TRBV12-5 and TRBJ2-7; 8 bases are a match to TRBD2. The junction had 7 bases not matched to a gene; V was cut back by 0 bases and J by 3 bases. CDR1 and CDR2 from the germline V gene are LGHNT and FRNRAP. CDR3 length: 16 residues. The CDR3 DNA reads as TGTGCTAGTGGTTTGGTAACCGGGAGGGTAGGCTACGAGCAGTACTTC. It specifies CASGLVTGRVGYEQYF.

V and J are TRBV19 and TRBJ2-7, with 14 bases aligning to TRBD2. The CDR3 consists of 20 residues. V lost 1 base, J lost 5 bases, and 16 bases stayed unmatched. Germline V gene lookup returns CDR1 LNHDA and CDR2 SQIVND (reference sequence). This CDR3 is CASSIGVRWGLAGERDEQYF. The CDR3, as DNA: TGTGCCAGTAGTATAGGAGTGCGATGGGGACTAGCGGGAGAACGTGACGAGCAGTACTTC.

The J gene is TRBJ2-5, the V gene TRBV5-1, with 7 bases fitting TRBD2. Germline loops: CDR1 SGHRS, CDR2 YFSETQ. The CDR3 consists of 16 residues. V trimming: 2 bases; J trimming: 5 bases; junction bases outside the gene matches: 12. The CDR3 DNA reads as TGCGCCAGCAGCTTTAGCTTTGCGGGAGATCGGGAGACCCAGTACTTC. It is translated as CASSFSFAGDRETQYF.

The chain employs TRBV5-4 and TRBJ2-7, with D possibly being TRBD1 (6 bases). Trimming shortened V by 2 bases and J by 0 bases, and 9 bases separated the two germline ends. The CDR3 length is 14 residues. From germline, CDR1 is SGHNT and CDR2 YYREEE (reference sequence). CDR3 in amino acids: CASSFGQTSYEQYF. The CDR3 nucleotides are TGTGCCAGCAGCTTCGGACAGACCTCCTACGAGCAGTACTTC.

The V and J genes are TRBV7-6 and TRBJ1-2; 8 nucleotides align to TRBD1. Per germline, CDR1 SGHVS and CDR2 FNYEAQ. The CDR3 is made up of 15 amino acids. Trimming cost V 1 base and J 4 bases; bases outside gene matches: 5. The CDR3 here is CASSLEGQDPYGYTF. The CDR3 nucleotides are TGTGCCAGCAGCTTAGAGGGACAGGATCCCTATGGCTACACCTTC.

The genes are TRBV7-9 and TRBJ1-4; D is possibly TRBD1 (6 bases). The CDR3 sequence is 15 residues long. V lost 7 bases to trimming and J lost 4 bases, with 16 bases between them. Germline CDR1 reads SEHNR; CDR2 reads FQNEAQ (reference sequence). CDR3 loop: CASNQGGGNNEKLFF. CDR3 DNA: TGTGCCAGCAACCAAGGGGGGGGAAATAATGAAAAACTGTTTTTT. The complete variable domain, with remaining parts taken from reference TRBV7-9 and TRBJ1-4, reads DTGVSQNPRHKITKRGQNVTFRCDPISEHNRLYWYRQTLGQGPEFLTYFQNEAQLEKSRLLSDRFSAERPKGSFSTLEIQRTEQGDSAMYLCASNQGGGNNEKLFFGSGTQLSVL.

To note about this clone: The same CDR3 arises from other DNA sequences in this sample as well. V usage is TRBV7-2 and J usage is TRBJ1-2, with 8 positions matching TRBD1. Germline assignment: CDR1 SGHTA and CDR2 FQGNSA. The junction had 6 bases not matched to a gene; V was cut back by 5 bases and J by 7 bases. This CDR3 has 13 residues. The CDR3, as DNA: TGTGCCAGCAGCACCGACAGGGGAGGTGGCTACACCTTC. It specifies CASSTDRGGGYTF.

In this sample, this clone is medium-sized. V usage is TRBV27 and J usage is TRBJ2-7, with 9 bases lining up with TRBD1. The CDR3 has 14 amino acids. Germline lookup yields CDR1 MNHEY and CDR2 SMNVEV (reference sequence). The V segment lost 6 bases and the J segment 4 bases; nucleotides outside the gene matches: 7. The CDR3 here is CASRTEGQGYEQYF. In nucleotides, the CDR3 is TGTGCCAGCAGGACCGAGGGACAGGGATACGAGCAGTACTTC.

V is TRBV19 and J is TRBJ2-5; 7 bases fit TRBD2. V shed 7 bases and J 2 bases; nucleotides not matched to a gene: 13. The CDR3 is made up of 16 amino acids. Germline-derived CDR1 and CDR2 are LNHDA and SQIVND (reference sequence). The DNA of the CDR3 is TGTGCCAGTAAGGGCCCTACCATCGGGGGGCAAGAGACCCAGTACTTC. It translates to CASKGPTIGGQETQYF.

V gene TRBV5-1 combines with J gene TRBJ1-2, with 8 bases lining up with TRBD1. Germline V gene sequence: CDR1 SGHRS, CDR2 YFSETQ. The CDR3 runs 15 residues. V shed 2 bases, J shed 6 bases, and the junction held 9 bases outside the gene matches. CDR3 amino acids: CASSFGQGAWDGYTF. The CDR3 nucleotides are TGCGCCAGCAGCTTTGGACAGGGTGCGTGGGATGGCTACACCTTC.

This clone was detected a few times. The rearrangement joins TRBV6-5 to TRBJ1-2; no reliable D call. This CDR3 is built from 12 residues. The V gene's germline CDR1 is MNHEY and CDR2 SVGAGI. The ends were cut back, 10 bases at V and 3 bases at J, with 12 bases in the middle. The CDR3 sequence: CAIGRGHYGYTF. CDR3 DNA: TGTGCCATCGGACGAGGGCACTATGGCTACACCTTC.

In the case of this clone: In the same sample, other DNA sequences code for this CDR3. The genes are TRBV27 and TRBJ2-7; 11 positions match TRBD2. The CDR3 is 13 amino acids. CDR1 and CDR2 (germline): MNHEY, SMNVEV (reference sequence). V was clipped by 6 bases and J by 3 bases; unmatched bases: 1. CDR3 DNA sequence: TGTGCCAGCAGCGGGACTAGCGGCTACGAGCAGTACTTC. This gives the protein CASSGTSGYEQYF.

This clone was observed a handful of times. The chain links TRBV5-6 to TRBJ1-1, with TRBD1 matching over 7 bases. The germline gives CDR1 SGHDT, CDR2 YYEEEE. The CDR3 has 15 amino acids. V dropped 4 bases and J dropped 4; count of bases not matched to a gene: 10. In DNA form, the CDR3 reads TGTGCCAGCAGCCGGCAACAGGGGCTTGTCACTGAAGCTTTCTTT. This gives the protein CASSRQQGLVTEAFF.

The chain combines TRBV20-1 with TRBJ2-7; a possible D gene is TRBD2 (5 bases). CDR3 length: 11 amino acids. With 6 bases removed from V and 7 bases from J, the gap between germline ends came to 13 bases. CDR1 and CDR2 from the germline V gene are DFQATT and SNEGSKA (reference sequence). The CDR3 reads CSAQLSGEQYF. In DNA, the CDR3 is TGCAGTGCCCAATTATCGGGGGAGCAGTACTTC.

CDR3 residues: CASSLGGWDGYTF. Written as DNA, the CDR3 is TGTGCCAGCAGCTTAGGGGGCTGGGATGGCTACACCTTC. This chain joins TRBV7-2 and TRBJ1-2; D might be TRBD1 (5 bases). Deletions cut 1 base from V and 6 bases from J, with 9 bases between. CDR3 size: 13 residues. CDR1 is SGHTA, CDR2 FQGNSA, per germline.

The J gene is TRBJ2-5, the V gene TRBV7-2, with D uncertain. The CDR3 contains 11 residues. Germline V gene lookup returns CDR1 SGHTA and CDR2 FQGNSA. Trimming pared 5 bases from V and 4 bases from J, leaving 5 bases between. CDR3 sequence (DNA): TGTGCCAGCAGCCCTCGAGAGACCCAGTACTTC. This translates into CASSPRETQYF.

The V gene is TRBV5-1, the J gene TRBJ2-1; 7 positions agree with TRBD1. This CDR3 comprises 14 residues. Losses at the gene ends were 0 bases for V and 5 bases for J; bases not matched to a gene: 2. The germline CDR1 and CDR2 sequences are SGHRS and YFSETQ. In nucleotides, the CDR3 is TGCGCCAGCAGCTTGGACAGGGGAAACAATGAGCAGTTCTTC. Translating it yields CASSLDRGNNEQFF.

The chain combines TRBV11-3 with TRBJ2-1, with 11 bases aligning to TRBD2. The V segment lost 2 bases and the J segment 8 bases; nucleotides outside the gene matches: 8. CDR1 and CDR2 from the germline V gene are SGHNT and YENEEA. The CDR3 extends over 16 amino acids. CDR3: CASSLSASGRRHEQFF. The CDR3 DNA follows: TGTGCCAGCAGCTTATCGGCTAGCGGGAGGAGGCATGAGCAGTTCTTC. Using reference TRBV11-3 and TRBJ2-1 for the parts outside the CDR3, the full variable domain is EAGVVQSPRYKIIEKKQPVAFWCNPISGHNTLYWYLQNLGQGPELLIRYENEEAVDDSQLPKDRFSAERLKGVDSTLKIQPAELGDSAVYLCASSLSASGRRHEQFFGPGTRLTVL.

The chain carries TRBV6-1 and TRBJ1-5, with D possibly matching TRBD1 (5 bases). The CDR3 contains 14 residues. Trimming took 1 base from V and 1 from J, leaving 5 bases between them. CDR1 and CDR2 from the germline V gene are MNHNS and SASEGT. CDR3 residues: CASSEGQSNQPQHF. The CDR3 region has the DNA TGTGCCAGCAGTGAAGGACAGAGCAATCAGCCCCAGCATTTT.

This clone was picked up one time. This sequence joins TRBV11-2 and TRBJ2-5; 14 nucleotides align to TRBD2. V trimming: 5 bases; J trimming: 4 bases; junction bases outside the gene matches: 6. The CDR3 is 16 residues long. Germline V gene sequence: CDR1 SGHAT, CDR2 FQNNGV. The DNA of the CDR3 is TGTGCCAGCAGCCGCGAGGGACTAGCGGGAGCAGAGACCCAGTACTTC. Amino acids: CASSREGLAGAETQYF.